The sequence of this T cell receptor (beta chain) was determined in a study of cytomegalovirus exposure and HLA in healthy donors. Findings and limits, study-wide: Three chains linked to CMV were shown in vitro to be specific for CMV antigens. Investigators reported approximately 150 TCR beta chains as tied to cytomegalovirus.

Of note for this clone: The antigen is unknown.

The data were produced by immunoSEQ multiplex PCR, yet TCRdb's version contains in-frame clones alone and is incomplete. Of over 200,000 clones in the sample, around 88% were seen once. V gave up 4 bases and J gave up 1 base; unmatched junction bases: 2. Germline loops: CDR1 MNHEY, CDR2 SVGAGI. The CDR3 runs to 14 residues. The sequence came from a woman between 18 and 30 years old in good health and CMV-seronegative. Specimen: PBMCs. The chain has TRBV6-5 and TRBJ2-7; TRBD1 matches at 9 bases. CDR3 sequence (DNA): TGTGCCAGCAGTTTCGGGACAGGGTCCTACGAGCAGTACTTC. Translating gives CASSFGTGSYEQYF.